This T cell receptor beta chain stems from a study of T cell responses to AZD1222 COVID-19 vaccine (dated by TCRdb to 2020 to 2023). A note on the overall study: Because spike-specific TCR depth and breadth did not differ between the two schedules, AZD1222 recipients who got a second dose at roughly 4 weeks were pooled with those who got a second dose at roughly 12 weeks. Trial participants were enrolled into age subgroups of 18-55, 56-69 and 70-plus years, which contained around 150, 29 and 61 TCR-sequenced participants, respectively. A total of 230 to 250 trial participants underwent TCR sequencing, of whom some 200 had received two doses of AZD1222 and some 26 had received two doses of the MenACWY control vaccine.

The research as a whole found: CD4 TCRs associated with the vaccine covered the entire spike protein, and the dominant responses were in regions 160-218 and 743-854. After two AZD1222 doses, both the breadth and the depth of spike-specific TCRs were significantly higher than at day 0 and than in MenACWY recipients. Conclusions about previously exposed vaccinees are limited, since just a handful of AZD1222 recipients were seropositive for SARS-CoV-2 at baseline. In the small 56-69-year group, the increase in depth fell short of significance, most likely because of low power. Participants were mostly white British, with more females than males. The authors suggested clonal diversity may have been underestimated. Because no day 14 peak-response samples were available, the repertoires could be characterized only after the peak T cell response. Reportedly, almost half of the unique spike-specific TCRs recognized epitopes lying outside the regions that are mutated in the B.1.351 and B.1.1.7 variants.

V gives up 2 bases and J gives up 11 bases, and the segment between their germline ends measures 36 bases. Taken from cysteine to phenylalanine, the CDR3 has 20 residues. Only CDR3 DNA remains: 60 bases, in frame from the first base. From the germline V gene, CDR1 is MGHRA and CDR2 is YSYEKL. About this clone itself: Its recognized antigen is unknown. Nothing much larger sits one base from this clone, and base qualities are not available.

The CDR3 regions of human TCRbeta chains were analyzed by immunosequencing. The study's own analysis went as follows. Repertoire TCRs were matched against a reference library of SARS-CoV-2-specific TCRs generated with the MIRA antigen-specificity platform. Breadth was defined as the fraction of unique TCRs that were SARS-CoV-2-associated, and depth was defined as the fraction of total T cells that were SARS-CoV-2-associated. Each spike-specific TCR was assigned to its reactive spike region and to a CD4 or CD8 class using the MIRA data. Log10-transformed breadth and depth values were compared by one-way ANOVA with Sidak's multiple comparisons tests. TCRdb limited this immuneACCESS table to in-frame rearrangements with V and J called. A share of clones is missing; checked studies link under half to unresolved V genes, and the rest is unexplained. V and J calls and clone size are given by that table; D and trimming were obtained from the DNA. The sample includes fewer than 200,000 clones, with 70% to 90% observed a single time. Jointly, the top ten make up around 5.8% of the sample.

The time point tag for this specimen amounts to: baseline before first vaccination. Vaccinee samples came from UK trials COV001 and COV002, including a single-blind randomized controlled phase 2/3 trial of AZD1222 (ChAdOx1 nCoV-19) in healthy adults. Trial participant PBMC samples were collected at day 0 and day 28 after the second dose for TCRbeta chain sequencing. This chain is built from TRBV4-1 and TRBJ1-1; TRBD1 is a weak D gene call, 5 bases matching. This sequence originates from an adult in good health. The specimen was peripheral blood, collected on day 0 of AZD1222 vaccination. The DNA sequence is TGCGCCAGCAGCCAAAGCTGGGGGGATGAGAACCCGACAGAATCGGGTGCCGCTTTCTTT. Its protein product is CASSQSWGDENPTESGAAFF.